This T cell receptor (beta chain) was recovered during a study of T cells after yellow fever vaccination. Looking at the study overall: Preparation of the low-cell-number fractions used SMART-Seq v4 Ultra Low Input. Study-wide points: A limited proportion of clonotypes was detected within both the CD4 and CD8 compartments. Abundant clonotypes from the bulk population could have been carried over as contaminants into FACS-sorted repertoires.

V was pared by 1 base and J by 4 bases, with 9 bases between. Germline V gives CDR1 LGHNT, CDR2 FRNRAP. This CDR3 has 14 residues. As TCR cDNA was made by 5'RACE template switching, a universal primer site and UMIs were added. TCRdb fed the 5' RACE reads into MiXCR, producing one record per CDR3 protein. The table records almost 600,000 distinct CDR3 sequences, roughly 14% of them present only once. This clonotype came up a few times. Antigen unknown. The material sequenced was PBMCs, taken on the day of the yellow fever booster vaccination. The genes are TRBV12-5 and TRBJ2-3; D unclear. The TCR was taken from a man under 40 who received the YFV17D yellow fever vaccine. CDR3 residues: CASGLETFSDTQYF. CDR3 nucleotide sequence: TGTGCTAGTGGTTTGGAGACATTTTCAGATACGCAGTATTTT.